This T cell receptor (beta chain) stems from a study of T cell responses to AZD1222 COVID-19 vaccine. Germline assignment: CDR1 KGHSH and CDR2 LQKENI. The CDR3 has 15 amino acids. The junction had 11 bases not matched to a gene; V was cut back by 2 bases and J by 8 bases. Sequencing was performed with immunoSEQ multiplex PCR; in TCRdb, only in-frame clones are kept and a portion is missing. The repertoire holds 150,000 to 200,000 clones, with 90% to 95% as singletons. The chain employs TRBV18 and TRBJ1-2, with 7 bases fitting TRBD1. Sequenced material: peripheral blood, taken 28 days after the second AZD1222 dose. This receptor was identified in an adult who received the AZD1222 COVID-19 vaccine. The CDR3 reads CASSPGQVGTGGYTF. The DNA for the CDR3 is TGTGCCAGCTCACCAGGACAGGTCGGGACGGGCGGCTACACCTTC. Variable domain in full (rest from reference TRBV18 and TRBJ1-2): NAGVMQNPRHLVRRRGQEARLRCSPMKGHSHVYWYRQLPEEGLKFMVYLQKENIIDESGMPKERFSAEFPKEGPSILRIQQVVRGDSAAYFCASSPGQVGTGGYTFGSGTRLTVV.